This T cell receptor beta chain was captured by sequencing in a study of T cell responses to AZD1222 COVID-19 vaccine (dated by TCRdb to about 2021). Broadly, across the study: A total of approximately 250 trial participants underwent TCR sequencing, of whom 200 to 220 had received two doses of AZD1222 and approximately 25 had received two doses of the MenACWY control vaccine. Enrollment into the trials was organized by age into subgroups of 18-55, 56-69 and 70-plus years, and those subgroups contained roughly 140, 27 and 60 TCR-sequenced participants, respectively. The paper as a whole reports these results and caveats: Most participants were white British and females outnumbered males, and the authors suggested that clonal diversity may have been underestimated. Conclusions about previously exposed vaccinees were limited because only six or seven AZD1222 recipients were SARS-CoV-2 seropositive at baseline. Nearly half of unique spike-specific TCRs reportedly recognized epitopes outside regions mutated in the B.1.351 and B.1.1.7 variants. The vaccine-associated CD4 TCRs covered the entire spike protein, and the dominant responses fell in regions 160-218 and 743-854. No day 14 peak-response samples were available, so repertoires were characterized only after the peak T cell response. Spike-specific TCR breadth and depth rose significantly after two AZD1222 doses compared with day 0 and with MenACWY recipients. The 56-69-year group was small, and its depth increase did not reach significance, likely because of low power.

From the cysteine up to the phenylalanine, the CDR3 has a length of 14 residues. The retained sequence is limited to the CDR3, 42 bases, with the frame set at the first base. V is trimmed back by 3 bases and J by 4 bases, and the junction contains 0 bases that no gene match accounts for. CDR1 and CDR2, per the germline V gene, are SGHAT and FQNNGV. What this sample's time point label stands for: about 28 days (+/-7) after the second vaccine dose. Because spike-specific TCR depth and breadth did not differ between the two schedules, AZD1222 recipients who got a second dose at roughly 4 weeks were pooled with those who got a second dose at roughly 12 weeks. Samples from vaccinated people were obtained from the UK trials COV001 and COV002, which included a single-blind randomized controlled phase 2/3 trial of AZD1222 (ChAdOx1 nCoV-19) in healthy adults. For TCRbeta chain sequencing, PBMC samples were collected from trial participants at day 0 and at day 28 after the second dose.

The CDR3 regions of human TCRbeta chains were analyzed by immunosequencing. As for the original processing: Repertoire TCRs were matched against a reference library of SARS-CoV-2-specific TCRs generated with the MIRA antigen-specificity platform. Breadth was defined as the fraction of unique TCRs that were SARS-CoV-2-associated. Depth was defined as the fraction of total T cells that were SARS-CoV-2-associated. Using the MIRA data, each spike-specific TCR was mapped to the spike region that the TCR reacts to and placed in a CD4 or CD8 class. Log10-transformed breadth and depth values were compared by one-way ANOVA with Sidak's multiple comparisons tests. The table comes from immuneACCESS by way of TCRdb, which keeps in-frame sequences with V and J called. Part of the clones is missing from these tables; in studies checked, under half for an unresolved V gene and the rest for unknown reasons. That table furnishes V, J and clone size, whereas the DNA furnished D and trimming. Counted in this sample were 86,000 or so clones; 86% of them appeared once. Approximately 5.6% of the sample rests with the top ten.

About this clone: It has no known antigen specificity. One base away there is no much larger clone; base qualities are not given.

The clonotype was recovered from an adult who received the AZD1222 COVID-19 vaccine. This chain joins TRBV11-2 to TRBJ2-3; 11 bases in the middle match TRBD1. The starting material was peripheral blood, obtained 28 days after the second AZD1222 dose. The nucleotide sequence is TGTGCCAGCAGCTTGGGACAGGGGGCAGATACGCAGTATTTT. Its translation is CASSLGQGADTQYF.